A selection of T cell receptor beta chains follows, all from one sample in a study of blood T cells in healthy people across ages. TCRdb itself ran the 5' RACE reads through MiXCR, one entry per CDR3 protein. The table has about 780,000 distinct CDR3 sequences, more than 35% seen once. Material for sequencing was blood. These receptors all come from a man older than 75 in good health. The CDR3 runs from the conserved cysteine through the conserved F or W. The order of the fields is D gene, V gene, J gene, clone size, CDR3 protein, CDR3 DNA. D genes are given only for firm matches. Only part of the rows carry a size: once, few, many, or a class if the clone is expanded.

.	TRBV28	TRBJ2-1	.	CAGSPRTSWPNEQFF	TGTGCCGGCAGTCCCCGGACATCGTGGCCCAATGAGCAGTTCTTC
TRBD2	TRBV27	TRBJ2-1	.	CASSLLSSGVEETQFF	TGTGCCAGCAGTTTATTATCTAGCGGGGTAGAAGAGACCCAGTTCTTC
.	TRBV4-3	TRBJ1-1	few	CASSQDRARTEAFF	TGCGCCAGCAGCCAAGATAGGGCGCGAACTGAAGCTTTCTTT
TRBD1	TRBV29-1	TRBJ2-5	.	CSSSGDRGRKDQETQYF	TGCAGCTCCTCGGGGGACAGGGGGCGTAAGGACCAAGAGACCCAGTACTTC
TRBD1	TRBV7-9	TRBJ1-6	.	CASSLDLGTGSSPLHF	TGTGCCAGCAGCTTAGATCTCGGGACAGGGAGTTCACCCCTCCACTTT
TRBD2	TRBV6-6	TRBJ2-1	many	CASSPNSGSNEQFF	TGTGCCAGCAGCCCAAATAGCGGGAGCAATGAGCAGTTCTTC
.	TRBV9	TRBJ2-5	.	CAGNVARQGGGEQYF	TGTGCCGGCAACGTAGCTCGACAGGGAGGGGGGGAGCAGTACTTC
.	TRBV18	TRBJ2-7	.	CASSPDTAESQYF	TGTGCCAGCTCACCAGACACCGCGGAGTCCCAGTACTTC
.	TRBV7-2	TRBJ2-5	once	CASSGTWGETQYF	TGTGCCAGCAGCGGCACGTGGGGGGAGACCCAGTACTTC
.	TRBV14	TRBJ1-3	.	CASSQELGADTGNTIYF	TGTGCCAGCAGCCAAGAGTTGGGAGCAGACACTGGAAACACCATATATTTT
TRBD2	TRBV7-2	TRBJ2-1	.	CTTTSGRWSEQFF	TGTACCACGACTAGCGGGAGGTGGAGTGAGCAGTTCTTC
.	TRBV9	TRBJ1-2	once	CASSADKAGSLYGYTF	TGTGCCAGCAGCGCAGATAAGGCAGGATCCCTCTATGGCTACACCTTC
.	TRBV7-2	TRBJ1-4	many	CASSLFIRAQGEKLFF	TGTGCCAGCAGCTTATTTATCCGGGCCCAAGGTGAAAAACTGTTTTTT
TRBD1	TRBV20-1	TRBJ1-2	few	CSARDDGTGKGYTF	TGCAGTGCTAGAGATGACGGGACAGGGAAGGGCTACACCTTC
TRBD1	TRBV12-3/TRBV12-4	TRBJ2-7	many	CASSPRTGGSYEQYF	TGTGCCAGCAGTCCCCGGACAGGGGGGTCCTACGAGCAGTACTTC
TRBD2	TRBV28	TRBJ2-7	few	CASRIPGGPNEQYF	TGTGCCAGCAGAATCCCGGGAGGGCCTAACGAGCAGTACTTC
.	TRBV7-3	TRBJ2-7	.	CASTSGGLRNYEQYF	TGTGCCAGCACCTCCGGGGGGCTTCGTAACTACGAGCAGTACTTC
TRBD2	TRBV4-3	TRBJ2-4	.	CASSQDIGLAGSTKNIQYF	TGCGCCAGCAGCCAAGATATTGGACTAGCGGGGTCGACCAAAAACATTCAGTACTTC
.	TRBV13	TRBJ2-7	few	CASSLVGAGYEQYF	TGTGCCAGCAGCTTAGTAGGGGCAGGCTACGAGCAGTACTTC
.	TRBV10-3	TRBJ2-6	many	CAISGVPSGANVLTF	TGTGCCATCAGCGGAGTCCCATCTGGGGCCAACGTCCTGACTTTC
.	TRBV5-1	TRBJ2-7	.	CASSLGTTYNEQYF	TGTGCCAGCAGCTTAGGGACCACCTACAATGAGCAGTACTTC
TRBD2	TRBV4-2	TRBJ2-5	.	CASSQPGLADEETQYF	TGTGCCAGCAGCCAACCGGGACTAGCGGATGAAGAGACCCAGTACTTC
TRBD2	TRBV12-3/TRBV12-4	TRBJ2-5	.	CASSLASGRIGETQYF	TGTGCCAGCAGTTTGGCTAGCGGGAGGATTGGGGAGACCCAGTACTTC
.	TRBV7-2	TRBJ2-1	few	CASSLRSRYNEQFF	TGTGCCAGCAGCTTGCGTTCCCGCTACAATGAGCAGTTCTTC
.	TRBV30	TRBJ2-7	.	CAWRAEEQYF	TGTGCCTGGAGGGCCGAGGAGCAGTACTTC
TRBD2	TRBV11-3	TRBJ2-1	.	CASSYTGTSGLINNEQFF	TGTGCCAGCAGCTACACCGGGACTAGCGGACTTATTAACAATGAGCAGTTCTTC
TRBD2	TRBV11-2	TRBJ2-7	.	CASSLDGWTGTSSYEQYF	TGTGCCAGCAGCTTAGATGGGTGGACCGGGACTAGCTCCTACGAGCAGTACTTC
TRBD1	TRBV7-8	TRBJ1-6	.	CASSLTYRDRATSTISPLHF	TGTGCCAGCAGCTTAACATACCGGGACAGGGCTACGTCGACGATTTCACCCCTCCACTTT
.	TRBV5-1	TRBJ2-5	many	CASSVVSRETQYF	TGCGCCAGCAGCGTGGTTAGTAGAGAGACCCAGTACTTC
.	TRBV7-2	TRBJ2-1	few	CASTRGVLDEQFF	TGTGCCAGCACCAGGGGGGTGCTCGATGAGCAGTTCTTC
.	TRBV20-1	TRBJ2-5	few	CSALTDKGIAETQYF	TGCAGTGCTCTAACTGACAAGGGGATCGCGGAGACCCAGTACTTC
TRBD1	TRBV7-2	TRBJ1-5	.	CASSLGQYQKPQHF	TGTGCCAGCAGCTTGGGACAGTACCAAAAACCCCAGCATTTT
.	TRBV12-3/TRBV12-4	TRBJ2-7	.	CASSPSGYNEQYF	TGTGCCAGCAGTCCGAGCGGTTACAATGAGCAGTACTTC
TRBD1	TRBV27	TRBJ2-1	few	CASREQGYGNEQFF	TGTGCCAGCAGAGAACAGGGGTACGGTAATGAGCAGTTCTTC
.	TRBV7-2	TRBJ2-7	few	CASSYPEASYEQYF	TGTGCCAGCAGCTACCCCGAAGCGAGCTACGAGCAGTACTTC
.	TRBV4-1	TRBJ2-5	.	CASSQVGRVREETQYF	TGCGCCAGCAGCCAAGTGGGCAGGGTCAGGGAAGAGACCCAGTACTTC
TRBD1	TRBV6-2/TRBV6-3	TRBJ2-7	few	CASRGTGGVYEQYF	TGTGCCAGCAGGGGGACAGGGGGAGTCTACGAGCAGTACTTC
.	TRBV28	TRBJ2-7	few	CASSFPNSYEQYF	TGTGCCAGCAGTTTCCCCAACTCCTACGAGCAGTACTTC
TRBD1	TRBV9	TRBJ1-2	.	CASGLGTGPNYGYTF	TGTGCCAGCGGCTTGGGGACAGGGCCCAACTATGGCTACACCTTC
.	TRBV6-2/TRBV6-3	TRBJ1-5	.	CASSPQQLGNQPQHF	TGTGCCAGCAGTCCCCAACAGTTGGGGAATCAGCCCCAGCATTTT
.	TRBV10-3	TRBJ2-3	few	CAISESQETDTQYF	TGTGCCATCAGTGAGTCCCAGGAGACAGATACGCAGTATTTT
TRBD1	TRBV20-1	TRBJ2-3	.	CSAGKGAVDTDTQYF	TGCAGTGCTGGAAAGGGGGCGGTGGACACAGATACGCAGTATTTT
.	TRBV12-3/TRBV12-4	TRBJ2-7	.	CTSSAHRDGGEQYF	TGTACCAGCAGTGCCCACAGGGATGGGGGCGAGCAGTACTTC
TRBD2	TRBV28	TRBJ2-1	.	CASSPLAGVSSYNEQFF	TGTGCCAGCAGCCCCCTGGCGGGGGTTAGCTCCTACAATGAGCAGTTCTTC
.	TRBV6-1	TRBJ2-6	.	CASREVRGANVLTF	TGTGCCAGCAGAGAAGTAAGAGGGGCCAACGTCCTGACTTTC
.	TRBV12-3/TRBV12-4	TRBJ1-1	.	CASRRGGGRTEAFF	TGTGCCAGCCGGAGGGGAGGCGGGAGGACTGAAGCTTTCTTT
TRBD1	TRBV4-3	TRBJ1-6	.	CASSQNSGTANSPLHF	TGCGCCAGCAGCCAAAACAGTGGGACAGCTAATTCACCCCTCCACTTT
.	TRBV6-5	TRBJ2-7	.	CASSPGTLSSYEQYF	TGTGCCAGCAGTCCCGGGACCCTCAGCTCCTACGAGCAGTACTTC
TRBD1	TRBV29-1	TRBJ2-7	once	CSVADRGYEQYF	TGCAGCGTCGCCGACAGGGGGTACGAGCAGTACTTC
.	TRBV5-6	TRBJ1-1	once	CASSFDDRDTEAFF	TGTGCCAGCAGCTTTGACGACCGGGACACTGAAGCTTTCTTT
.	TRBV29-1	TRBJ2-3	many	CSVETSGTDTQYF	TGCAGCGTTGAAACCTCAGGGACAGATACGCAGTATTTT
TRBD2	TRBV7-2	TRBJ2-1	.	CASRTYGAGGEQFF	TGTGCCAGCCGGACGTATGGGGCGGGGGGTGAGCAGTTCTTC
TRBD2	TRBV4-3	TRBJ2-1	.	CASSQSTISGKYNEQFF	TGCGCCAGCAGCCAATCCACGATTAGCGGGAAATACAATGAGCAGTTCTTC